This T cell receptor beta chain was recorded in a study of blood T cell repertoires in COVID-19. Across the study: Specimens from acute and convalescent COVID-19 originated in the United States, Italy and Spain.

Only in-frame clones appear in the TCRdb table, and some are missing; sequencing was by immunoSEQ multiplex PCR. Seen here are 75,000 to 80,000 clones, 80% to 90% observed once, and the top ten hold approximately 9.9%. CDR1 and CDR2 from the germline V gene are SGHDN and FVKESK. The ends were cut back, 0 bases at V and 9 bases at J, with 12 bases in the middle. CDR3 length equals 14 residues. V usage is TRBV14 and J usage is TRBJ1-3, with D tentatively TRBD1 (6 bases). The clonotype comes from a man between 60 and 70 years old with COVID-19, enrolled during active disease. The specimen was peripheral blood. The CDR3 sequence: CASSQDSRGGTIYF. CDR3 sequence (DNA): TGTGCCAGCAGCCAAGATAGCAGGGGTGGCACCATATATTTT.